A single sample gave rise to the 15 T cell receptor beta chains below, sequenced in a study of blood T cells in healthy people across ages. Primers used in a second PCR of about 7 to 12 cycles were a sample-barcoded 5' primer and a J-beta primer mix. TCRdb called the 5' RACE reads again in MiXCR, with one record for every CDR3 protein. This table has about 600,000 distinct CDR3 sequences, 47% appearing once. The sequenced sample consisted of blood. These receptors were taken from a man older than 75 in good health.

The DNA for the CDR3 is TGTGCCAGCAGTCCGGGACTAGCGGCCTTTAGCTCCTACGAGCAGTACTTC. Amino acids: CASSPGLAAFSSYEQYF. The chain carries TRBV7-3 and TRBJ2-7, with TRBD2 matching 11 bases. The length of the CDR3 is 17 residues. Germline V CDR1 and CDR2: SGHTA, FQGTGA. The J segment lost 0 bases and the V segment lost 6 bases, leaving 10 bases of the junction unmatched.

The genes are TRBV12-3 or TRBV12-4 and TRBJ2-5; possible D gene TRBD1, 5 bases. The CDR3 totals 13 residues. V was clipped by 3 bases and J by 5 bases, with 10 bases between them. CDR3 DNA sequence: TGTGCCAGCAGTTTGGGGCCTGCGGAGACCCAGTACTTC. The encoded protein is CASSLGPAETQYF.

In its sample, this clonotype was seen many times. The CDR3 region is CASHLGAPYETQYF. CDR3 in DNA: TGTGCCAGCCATTTAGGGGCTCCGTATGAGACCCAGTACTTC. This sequence joins TRBV7-2 and TRBJ2-5; D possibly corresponds to TRBD1 (5 bases). Germline V lookup: CDR1 SGHTA, CDR2 FQGNSA. The CDR3 consists of 14 residues. Trimming took off 8 bases at V and 5 bases at J, with 18 bases between the two ends.

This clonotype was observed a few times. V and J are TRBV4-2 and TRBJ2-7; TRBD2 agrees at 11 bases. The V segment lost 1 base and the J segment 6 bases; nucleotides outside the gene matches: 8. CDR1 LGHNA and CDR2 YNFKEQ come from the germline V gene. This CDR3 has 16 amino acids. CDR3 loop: CASSQVPTSGSCEQYF. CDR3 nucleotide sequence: TGTGCCAGCAGCCAAGTCCCAACTAGCGGGAGTTGCGAGCAGTACTTC.

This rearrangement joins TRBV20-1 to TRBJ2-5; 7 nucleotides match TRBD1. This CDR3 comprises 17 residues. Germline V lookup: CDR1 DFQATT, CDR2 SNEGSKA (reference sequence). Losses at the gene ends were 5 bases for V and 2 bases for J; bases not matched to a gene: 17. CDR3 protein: CSAGSLGRGQKQETQYF. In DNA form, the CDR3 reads TGCAGTGCTGGAAGCTTAGGACGGGGACAGAAACAAGAGACCCAGTACTTC.

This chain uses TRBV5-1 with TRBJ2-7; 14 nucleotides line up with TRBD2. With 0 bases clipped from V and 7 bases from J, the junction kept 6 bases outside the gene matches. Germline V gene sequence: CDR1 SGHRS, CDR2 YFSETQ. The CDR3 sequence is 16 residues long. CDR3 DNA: TGCGCCAGCAGCTTGGGTAGGGGACTAGCGGGAGAAGAGCAGTACTTC. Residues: CASSLGRGLAGEEQYF. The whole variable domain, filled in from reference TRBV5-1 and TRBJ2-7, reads KAGVTQTPRYLIKTRGQQVTLSCSPISGHRSVSWYQQTPGQGLQFLFEYFSETQRNKGNFPGRFSGRQFSNSRSEMNVSTLELGDSALYLCASSLGRGLAGEEQYFGPGTRLTVT.

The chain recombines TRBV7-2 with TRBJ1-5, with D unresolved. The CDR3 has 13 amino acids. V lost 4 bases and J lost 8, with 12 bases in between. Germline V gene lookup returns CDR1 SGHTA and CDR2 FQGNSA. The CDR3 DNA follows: TGTGCCAGCAGCTCCGGGGTGGAGAAGCCCCAGCATTTT. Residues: CASSSGVEKPQHF.

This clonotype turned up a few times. In nucleotides, the CDR3 is TGTGCCAGCAGTGAGGTAGACAGAGGCAATTCACCCCTCCACTTT. It is translated as CASSEVDRGNSPLHF. The chain is built from TRBV2 and TRBJ1-6, with D maybe TRBD1 (5 bases). This CDR3 has 15 residues. CDR1 is SNHLY, CDR2 FYNNEI, per germline. Trimming removed 3 bases at V and 7 bases at J, with 13 bases between.

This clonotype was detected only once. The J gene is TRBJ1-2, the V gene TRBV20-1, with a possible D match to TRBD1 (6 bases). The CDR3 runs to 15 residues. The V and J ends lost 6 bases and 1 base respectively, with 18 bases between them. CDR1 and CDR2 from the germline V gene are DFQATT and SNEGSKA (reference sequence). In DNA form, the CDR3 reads TGCAGTGCCCACTCCCAGGGGTTGGGTAACTATGGCTACACCTTC. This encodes CSAHSQGLGNYGYTF.

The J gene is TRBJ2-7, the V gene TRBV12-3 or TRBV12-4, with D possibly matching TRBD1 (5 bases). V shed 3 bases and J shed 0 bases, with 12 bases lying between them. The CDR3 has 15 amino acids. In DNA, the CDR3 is TGTGCCAGCAGTTTGTGGCAGGGTGGCTCCTACGAGCAGTACTTC. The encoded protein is CASSLWQGGSYEQYF.

The CDR3 is CASSPTTGGLGGEQYF. As DNA, the CDR3 is TGCGCCAGCAGCCCAACGACAGGAGGGTTGGGGGGCGAGCAGTACTTC. V gene TRBV4-1 combines with J gene TRBJ2-7; either TRBD1 or TRBD2 may fit D (6 bases each). V was shortened by 4 bases and J by 6 bases, with 22 bases between the two germline ends. Germline CDR1 MGHRA, CDR2 YSYEKL. This CDR3 contains 16 residues.

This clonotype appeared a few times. Here the CDR3 DNA reads TGTGCCAGCAGCCCCCGGGAAGCCAGGTGGGCCCAGTACTTC. This sequence encodes CASSPREARWAQYF. The rearrangement uses TRBV7-2 and TRBJ2-7, with D maybe TRBD2 (5 bases). The length of the CDR3 is 14 residues. V gave up 5 bases and J gave up 10 bases, with 21 bases separating them. The V gene's germline CDR1 is SGHTA and CDR2 FQGNSA. Variable domain in full (rest from reference TRBV7-2 and TRBJ2-7): GAGVSQSPSNKVTEKGKDVELRCDPISGHTALYWYRQSLGQGLEFLIYFQGNSAPDKSGLPSDRFSAERTGGSVSTLTIQRTQQEDSAVYLCASSPREARWAQYFGPGTRLTVT.

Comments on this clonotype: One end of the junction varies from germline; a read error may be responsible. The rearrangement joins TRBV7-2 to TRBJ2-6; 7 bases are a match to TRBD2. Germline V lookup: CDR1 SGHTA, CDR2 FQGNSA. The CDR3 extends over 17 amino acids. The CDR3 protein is CASSIAGTSSGANILTF. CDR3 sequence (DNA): TGTGCCAGCAGCATAGCGGGTACTTCCTCTGGGGCCAACATCCTCACTTTC. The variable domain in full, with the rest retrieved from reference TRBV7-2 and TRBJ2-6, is GAGVSQSPSNKVTEKGKDVELRCDPISGHTALYWYRQSLGQGLEFLIYFQGNSAPDKSGLPSDRFSAERTGGSVSTLTIQRTQQEDSAVYLCASSIAGTSSGANILTFGAGSRLTVL.

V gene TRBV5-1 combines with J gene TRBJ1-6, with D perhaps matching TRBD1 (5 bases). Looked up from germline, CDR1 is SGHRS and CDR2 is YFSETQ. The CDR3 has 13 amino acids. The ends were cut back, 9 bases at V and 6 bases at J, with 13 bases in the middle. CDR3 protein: CATSRRGNSPLHF. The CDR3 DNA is TGCGCCACCTCCAGAAGGGGTAATTCACCCCTCCACTTT.

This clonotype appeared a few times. CDR3 in DNA: TGTGCCAGCAGTTACTCGACCCTTAGCAATGAGCAGTTCTTC. As protein: CASSYSTLSNEQFF. V is TRBV6-5 and J is TRBJ2-1, with D unresolved. The CDR3 is 14 residues long. Trimming left V 0 bases short and J 6 bases short, with 9 bases between. From germline, CDR1 is MNHEY and CDR2 SVGAGI.